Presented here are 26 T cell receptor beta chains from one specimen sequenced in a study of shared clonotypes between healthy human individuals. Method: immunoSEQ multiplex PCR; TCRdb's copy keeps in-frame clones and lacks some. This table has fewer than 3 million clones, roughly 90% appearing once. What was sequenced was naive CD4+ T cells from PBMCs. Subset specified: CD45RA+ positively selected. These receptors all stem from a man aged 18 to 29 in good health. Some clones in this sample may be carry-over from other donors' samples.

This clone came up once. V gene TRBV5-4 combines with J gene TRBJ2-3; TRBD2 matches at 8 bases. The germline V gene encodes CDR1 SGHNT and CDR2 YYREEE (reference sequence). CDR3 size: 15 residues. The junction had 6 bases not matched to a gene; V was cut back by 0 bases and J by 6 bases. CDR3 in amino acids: CASSLGGLVMDTQYF. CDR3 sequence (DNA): TGTGCCAGCAGCTTGGGGGGACTAGTCATGGATACGCAGTATTTT. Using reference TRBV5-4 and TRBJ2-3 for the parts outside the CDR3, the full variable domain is ETGVTQSPTHLIKTRGQQVTLRCSSQSGHNTVSWYQQALGQGPQFIFQYYREEENGRGNFPPRFSGLQFPNYSSELNVNALELDDSALYLCASSLGGLVMDTQYFGPGTRLTVL.

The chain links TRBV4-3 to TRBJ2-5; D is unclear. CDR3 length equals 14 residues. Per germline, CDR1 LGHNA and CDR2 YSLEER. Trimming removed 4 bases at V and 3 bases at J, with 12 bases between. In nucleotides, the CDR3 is TGCGCCAGCAGCCTAGGGCCGCTAGAAGAGACCCAGTACTTC. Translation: CASSLGPLEETQYF.

The CDR3 DNA follows: TGTGCCAGCAGTTCCCCAGCGAGAATGGGGGCTACGCAGTATTTT. Its protein product is CASSSPARMGATQYF. The rearrangement links TRBV28 to TRBJ2-3; maybe TRBD1 (6 bases). Trimming cost V 4 bases and J 8 bases, with 19 bases left between them. This CDR3 spans 15 amino acids. CDR1 and CDR2 from the germline V gene are MDHEN and SYDVKM.

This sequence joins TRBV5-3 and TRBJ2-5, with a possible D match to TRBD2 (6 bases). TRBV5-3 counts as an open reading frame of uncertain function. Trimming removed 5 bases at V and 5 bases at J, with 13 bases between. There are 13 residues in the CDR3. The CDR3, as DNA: TGTGCCAGAAGGCGGGACTTTGGGGAGACCCAGTACTTC. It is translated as CARRRDFGETQYF.

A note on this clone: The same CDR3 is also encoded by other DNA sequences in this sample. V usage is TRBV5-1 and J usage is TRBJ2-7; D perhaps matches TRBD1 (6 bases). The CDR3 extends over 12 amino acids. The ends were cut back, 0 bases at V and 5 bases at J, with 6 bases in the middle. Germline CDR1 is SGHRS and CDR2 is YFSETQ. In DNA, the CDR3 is TGCGCCAGCAGCTTGGACAGGGACGAGCAGTACTTC. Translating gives CASSLDRDEQYF. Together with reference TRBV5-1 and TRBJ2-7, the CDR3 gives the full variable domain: KAGVTQTPRYLIKTRGQQVTLSCSPISGHRSVSWYQQTPGQGLQFLFEYFSETQRNKGNFPGRFSGRQFSNSRSEMNVSTLELGDSALYLCASSLDRDEQYFGPGTRLTVT.

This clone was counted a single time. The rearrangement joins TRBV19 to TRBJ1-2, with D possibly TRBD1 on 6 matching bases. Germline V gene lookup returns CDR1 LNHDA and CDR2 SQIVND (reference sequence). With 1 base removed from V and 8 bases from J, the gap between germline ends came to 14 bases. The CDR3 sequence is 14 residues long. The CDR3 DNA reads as TGTGCCAGTAGTATAGGTGGCAGGGGTCCGGGCTACACCTTC. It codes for CASSIGGRGPGYTF.

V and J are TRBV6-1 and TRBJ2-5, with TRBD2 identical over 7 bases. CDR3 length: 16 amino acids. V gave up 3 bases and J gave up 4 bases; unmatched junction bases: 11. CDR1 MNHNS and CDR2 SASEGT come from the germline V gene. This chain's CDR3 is CASSDNGGRDIETQYF. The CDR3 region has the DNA TGTGCCAGCAGTGACAATGGTGGGAGGGATATAGAGACCCAGTACTTC.

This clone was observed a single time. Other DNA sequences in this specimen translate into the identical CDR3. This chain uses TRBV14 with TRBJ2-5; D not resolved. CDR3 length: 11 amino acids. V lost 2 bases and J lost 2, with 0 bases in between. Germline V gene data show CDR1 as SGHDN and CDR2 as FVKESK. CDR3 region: CASSQQETQYF. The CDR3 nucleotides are TGTGCCAGCAGCCAACAAGAGACCCAGTACTTC.

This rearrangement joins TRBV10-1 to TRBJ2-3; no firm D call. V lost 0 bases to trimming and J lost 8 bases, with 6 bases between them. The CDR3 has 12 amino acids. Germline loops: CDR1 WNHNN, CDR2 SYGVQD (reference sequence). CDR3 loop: CASSESFGTQYF. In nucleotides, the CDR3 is TGCGCCAGCAGTGAGTCTTTCGGTACGCAGTATTTT.

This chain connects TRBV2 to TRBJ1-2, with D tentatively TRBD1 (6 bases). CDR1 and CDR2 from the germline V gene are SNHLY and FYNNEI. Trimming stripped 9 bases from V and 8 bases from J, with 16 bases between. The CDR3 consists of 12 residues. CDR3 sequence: CARAGTMGGYTF. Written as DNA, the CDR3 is TGTGCCAGGGCCGGGACAATGGGGGGCTACACCTTC.

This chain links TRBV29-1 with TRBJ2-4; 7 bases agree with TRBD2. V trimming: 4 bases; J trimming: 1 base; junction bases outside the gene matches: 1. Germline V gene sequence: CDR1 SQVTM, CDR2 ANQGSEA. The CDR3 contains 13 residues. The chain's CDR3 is CSVAGRAKNIQYF. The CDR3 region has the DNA TGCAGCGTTGCCGGGAGGGCCAAAAACATTCAGTACTTC.

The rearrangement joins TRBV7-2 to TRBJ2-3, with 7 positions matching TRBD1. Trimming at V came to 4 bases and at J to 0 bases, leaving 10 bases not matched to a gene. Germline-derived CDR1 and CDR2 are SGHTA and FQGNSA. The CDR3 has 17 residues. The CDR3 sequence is CASSSKFPGQSTDTQYF. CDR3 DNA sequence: TGTGCCAGCAGCTCAAAATTTCCGGGACAGAGCACAGATACGCAGTATTTT.

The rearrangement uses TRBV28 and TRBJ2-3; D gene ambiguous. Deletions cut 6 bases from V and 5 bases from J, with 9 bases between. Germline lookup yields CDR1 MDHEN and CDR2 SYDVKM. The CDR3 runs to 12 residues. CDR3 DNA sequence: TGTGCCAGCAGGACACAAGGAGATACGCAGTATTTT. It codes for CASRTQGDTQYF.

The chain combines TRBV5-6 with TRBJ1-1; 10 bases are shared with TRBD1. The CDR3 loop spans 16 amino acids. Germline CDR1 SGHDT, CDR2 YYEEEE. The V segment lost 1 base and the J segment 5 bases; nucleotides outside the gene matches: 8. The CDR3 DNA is TGTGCCAGCAGCTTGTATATCCGGACAGGGGGGACTGAAGCTTTCTTT. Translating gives CASSLYIRTGGTEAFF.

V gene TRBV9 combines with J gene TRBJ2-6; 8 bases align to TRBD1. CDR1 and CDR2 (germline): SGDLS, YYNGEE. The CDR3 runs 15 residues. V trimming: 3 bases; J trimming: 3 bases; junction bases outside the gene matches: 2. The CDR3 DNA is TGTGCCAGCAGCGCAGGGGGCCGTGGGGCCAACGTCCTGACTTTC. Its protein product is CASSAGGRGANVLTF.

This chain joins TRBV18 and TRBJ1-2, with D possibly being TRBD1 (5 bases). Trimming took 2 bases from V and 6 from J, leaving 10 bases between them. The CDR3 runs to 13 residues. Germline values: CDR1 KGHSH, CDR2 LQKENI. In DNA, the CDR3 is TGTGCCAGCTCACCAGGGGCAGTGAATGGCTACACCTTC. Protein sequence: CASSPGAVNGYTF.

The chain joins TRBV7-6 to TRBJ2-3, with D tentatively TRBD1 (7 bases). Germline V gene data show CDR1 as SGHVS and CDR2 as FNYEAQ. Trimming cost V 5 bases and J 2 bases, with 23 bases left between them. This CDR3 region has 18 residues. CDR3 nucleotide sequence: TGTGCCAGCAGCACATGGCAACAGGGGACTTCGCTCACAGATACGCAGTATTTT. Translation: CASSTWQQGTSLTDTQYF.

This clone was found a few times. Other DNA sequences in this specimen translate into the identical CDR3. CDR3: CASSGSYEQYF. The CDR3 DNA reads TGTGCCAGCAGTGGGTCCTACGAGCAGTACTTC. The chain employs TRBV6-6 and TRBJ2-7; D is unclear. The CDR3 sequence is 11 residues long. In germline, CDR1 is MNHNY, CDR2 SVGAGI (reference sequence). V lost 5 bases to trimming and J lost 1 base, with 3 bases between them.

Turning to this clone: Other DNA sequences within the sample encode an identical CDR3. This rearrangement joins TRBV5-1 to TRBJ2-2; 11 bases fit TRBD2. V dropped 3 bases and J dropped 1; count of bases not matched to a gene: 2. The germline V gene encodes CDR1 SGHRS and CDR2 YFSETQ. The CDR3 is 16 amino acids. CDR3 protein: CASSSGTSGNTGELFF. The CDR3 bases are TGCGCCAGCAGCTCCGGGACTAGCGGGAACACCGGGGAGCTGTTTTTT.

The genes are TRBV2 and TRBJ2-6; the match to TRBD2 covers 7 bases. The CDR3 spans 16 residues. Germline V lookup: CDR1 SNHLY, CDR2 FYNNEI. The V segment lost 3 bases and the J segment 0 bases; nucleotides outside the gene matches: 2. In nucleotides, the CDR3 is TGTGCCAGCAGTGAGGGGAGGGGCTCTGGGGCCAACGTCCTGACTTTC. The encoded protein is CASSEGRGSGANVLTF.

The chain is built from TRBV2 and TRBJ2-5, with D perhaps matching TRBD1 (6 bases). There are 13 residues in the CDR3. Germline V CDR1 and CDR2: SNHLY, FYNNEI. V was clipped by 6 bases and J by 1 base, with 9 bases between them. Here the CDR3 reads CASSQGLQETQYF. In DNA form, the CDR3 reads TGTGCCAGCAGCCAGGGGCTCCAAGAGACCCAGTACTTC.

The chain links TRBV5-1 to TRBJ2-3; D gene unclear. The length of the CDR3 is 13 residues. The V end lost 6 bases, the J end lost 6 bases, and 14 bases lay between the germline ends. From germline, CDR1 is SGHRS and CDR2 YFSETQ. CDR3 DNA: TGCGCCAGCACGGACCCGCCTCGGGATACGCAGTATTTT. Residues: CASTDPPRDTQYF.

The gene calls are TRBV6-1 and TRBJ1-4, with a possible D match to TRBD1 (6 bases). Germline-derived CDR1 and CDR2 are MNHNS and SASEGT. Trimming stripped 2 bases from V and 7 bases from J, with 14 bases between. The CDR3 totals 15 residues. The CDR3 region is CASSEIRGSGEKLFF. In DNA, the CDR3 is TGTGCCAGCAGTGAAATAAGGGGGTCCGGTGAAAAACTGTTTTTT.

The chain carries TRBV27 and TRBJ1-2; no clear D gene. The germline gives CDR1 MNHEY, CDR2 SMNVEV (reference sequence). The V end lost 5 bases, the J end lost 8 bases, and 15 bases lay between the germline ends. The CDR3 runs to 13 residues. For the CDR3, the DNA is TGTGCCAGCAGTCCCTCGGGCGGCGGCGGCTACACCTTC. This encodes CASSPSGGGGYTF.

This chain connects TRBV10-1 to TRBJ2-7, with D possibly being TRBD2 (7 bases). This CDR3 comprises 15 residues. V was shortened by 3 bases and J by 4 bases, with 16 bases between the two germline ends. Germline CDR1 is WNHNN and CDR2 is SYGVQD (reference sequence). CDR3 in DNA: TGCGCCAGCAGTGACCGCGCGGGGGCTTGGTACGAGCAGTACTTC. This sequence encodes CASSDRAGAWYEQYF.

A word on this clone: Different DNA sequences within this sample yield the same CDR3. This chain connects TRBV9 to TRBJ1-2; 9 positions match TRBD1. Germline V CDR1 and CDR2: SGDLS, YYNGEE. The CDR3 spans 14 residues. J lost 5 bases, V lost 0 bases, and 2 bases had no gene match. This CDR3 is CASSVGDRGYGYTF. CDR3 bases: TGTGCCAGCAGCGTAGGTGACAGGGGGTATGGCTACACCTTC.